The clone carrying this T cell receptor (beta chain) was detected a few times. The target antigen is unknown. These data are taken from a study of blood T cells in healthy people across ages. Findings of the study overall: A roughly linear fall in TCR beta diversity per million T cells was seen with increasing age. Investigators treated diversity estimates from one million T cells as underestimates.

The V end lost 7 bases, the J end lost 2 bases, and 13 bases lay between the germline ends. CDR1 is SGHTA, CDR2 FQGNSA, per germline. The CDR3 runs to 14 residues. A second PCR of 7 to 11 cycles used a sample-barcoded 5' primer and a J-beta primer mix. Every individual sample yielded 2.5 million or more paired-end reads (each containing CDR3). Via MiXCR, TCRdb re-called the 5' RACE reads, giving one row per CDR3 protein. This table holds about 1.5 million distinct CDR3 sequences, 35% to 45% found once. At least 5.5 micrograms of total RNA were extracted per sample. Sequencing was carried out using blood. This receptor was taken from a woman between 18 and 29 years old in good health. The chain joins TRBV7-2 to TRBJ2-3, with D perhaps TRBD1 (5 bases). CDR3 region: CASKQGVATDTQYF. The DNA of the CDR3 is TGTGCCAGCAAGCAGGGCGTAGCCACAGATACGCAGTATTTT.